This T cell receptor (beta chain) was recorded in a study of tumour-infiltrating T cells in Burkitt lymphoma (dated by TCRdb to the early 2020s). In terms of the full investigation: When TCR repertoire data were correlated with clinical outcome, productive clonality turned out to predict both overall and progression-free survival, independent of established prognosticators, age at diagnosis among them.

Per the germline V gene (reference sequence), LNHDA is the CDR1 and SQIVND is the CDR2. The junction shows trimming of 10 bases on V and 5 bases on J, plus 12 bases between the germline ends. Including cysteine and phenylalanine, the CDR3 has 12 amino acids. The read is trimmed to its CDR3 DNA, 36 bases read in frame from base 1. Comment on this clone: No antigen is known for it. Per-nucleotide qualities are absent, and no much larger clonotype sits a single base away.

Library creation used the immunoSEQ multiplex PCR assay. The immuneACCESS repertoire file appears here via TCRdb, limited to in-frame rearrangements. These files lack a portion of the clones; in checked studies, under half of the deficit traces to unresolved V genes, and the cause of the others is not known. The sample table shows 13,000 to 15,000 clones, and over 75% are seen once. The leading ten clones occupy roughly 1.4% of the sample. The rearrangement combines TRBV19 with TRBJ1-5; a confident D gene designation cannot be given. Sequences were obtained from tumor tissue. The receptor was derived from a human donor with diffuse large B-cell lymphoma. The CDR3 reads CATNGPYQPQHF. The base sequence is TGTGCCACCAATGGACCATATCAGCCCCAGCATTTT.